One T cell receptor beta chain is described in this entry. This specimen belongs to a study of control samples from healthy donors and cancer patients. Trimming pared 1 base from V and 7 bases from J, leaving 14 bases between. Germline V gives CDR1 SGHVS, CDR2 FQNEAQ. The CDR3 length is 15 residues. TCRdb's table, derived via immunoSEQ multiplex PCR, lists solely in-frame clones and lacks some. The sample shows 130,000 to 150,000 clones, about nine tenths of them seen only once. Sequences were obtained from blood. This TCR came from a man aged 30 to 45 in good health. The chain joins TRBV7-8 to TRBJ1-5; a possible D gene is TRBD1 (5 bases). The DNA for the CDR3 is TGTGCCAGCAGCTTAGACAGGCCGGCAGGGCAGCCCCAGCATTTT. Translating it yields CASSLDRPAGQPQHF. Filled out from reference TRBV7-8 and TRBJ1-5, the complete variable domain reads GAGVSQSPRYKVAKRGQDVALRCDPISGHVSLFWYQQALGQGPEFLTYFQNEAQLDKSGLPSDRFFAERPEGSVSTLKIQRTQQEDSAVYLCASSLDRPAGQPQHFGDGTRLSIL.